This T cell receptor (beta chain) was identified during a study of blood T cell repertoires in COVID-19. At the level of the study: Spain, Italy and the United States supplied samples that represented acute and convalescent COVID-19. PBMCs, B-cell-depleted T cells, or T cells were the source of the cDNA or gDNA that made up the material.

Only in-frame clones appear in the TCRdb table, and some are missing; sequencing was by immunoSEQ multiplex PCR. The sample contains about 67,000 clones, roughly 90% of which appear only once. Trimming shortened V by 3 bases and J by 7 bases, and 9 bases separated the two germline ends. This CDR3 contains 12 residues. The rearrangement links TRBV12-3 or TRBV12-4 to TRBJ1-1; possibly TRBD1 for D (5 bases). The receptor's source is a woman in her sixties with acute or convalescent COVID-19. Sequencing used peripheral blood. In nucleotides, the CDR3 is TGTGCCAGCAGTTTCCGGGGGGATGAAGCTTTCTTT. Translating it yields CASSFRGDEAFF.